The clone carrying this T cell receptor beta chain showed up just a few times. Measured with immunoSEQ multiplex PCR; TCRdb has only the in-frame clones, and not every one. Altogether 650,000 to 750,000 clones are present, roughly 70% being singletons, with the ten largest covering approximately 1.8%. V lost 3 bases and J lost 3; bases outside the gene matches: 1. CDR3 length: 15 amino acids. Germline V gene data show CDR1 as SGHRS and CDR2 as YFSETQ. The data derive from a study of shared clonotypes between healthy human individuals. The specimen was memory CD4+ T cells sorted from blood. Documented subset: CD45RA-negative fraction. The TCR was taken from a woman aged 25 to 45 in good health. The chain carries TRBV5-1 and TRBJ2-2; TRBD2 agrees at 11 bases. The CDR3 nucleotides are TGCGCCAGCAGCTGGGGACTAGCGGACACCGGGGAGCTGTTTTTT. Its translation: CASSWGLADTGELFF.